This TCR beta chain was recovered during a study of cytomegalovirus exposure and HLA in healthy donors. Study details: Most donors, 81% of a few hundred genotyped, fell in the Caucasian-associated ancestry cluster. Study outcomes and limitations: Donors were assumed by presence/absence analyses to have roughly uniform sequencing depth. Rarity characterized most TCR sequences, yet some public TCRs appeared in many donors.

The CDR3 totals 16 residues. Germline-derived CDR1 and CDR2 are MNHEY and SVGAGI. J lost 2 bases, V lost 2 bases, and 6 bases had no gene match. PCR was performed using 60 Vbeta and 13 Jbeta primers. Using immunoSEQ multiplex PCR, the repertoire was profiled, and TCRdb retains in-frame clones only, with some absent. The repertoire consists of roughly 140,000 clones, with over 80% occurring once and the leading ten covering 1.2%. This clone was found a few times. Its matching antigen is unknown. The sample taken for sequencing was PBMCs. The TCR was taken from a female donor in good health and CMV-seronegative. This chain uses TRBV6-5 with TRBJ2-7, with TRBD2 matching 10 bases. This CDR3 reads CASSYGSGTSAYEQYF. The CDR3 nucleotides read TGTGCCAGCAGTTACGGCTCGGGGACTAGCGCCTACGAGCAGTACTTC.